Following are 19 T cell receptor beta chains from one sample sequenced in a study of CD8+ T cells in alopecia areata. Those with alopecia areata gave lesional scalp punch biopsies and peripheral blood. cDNA reverse transcribed from extracted RNA served as the sequencing template. Sequenced by immunoSEQ multiplex PCR; TCRdb stores in-frame clones only, minus some. The sample has about 10,000 clones, approximately 59% seen once; the top ten hold approximately 8.1%. The specimen was skin, collected at week 0. Source of these receptors: a human donor with alopecia areata.

The chain employs TRBV7-2 and TRBJ1-1; no clear D. This CDR3 comprises 16 residues. Between the trimmed V and J ends, which lost 1 base and 1 base, there was a span of 13 bases. Germline V gives CDR1 SGHTA, CDR2 FQGNSA. The CDR3 DNA reads as TGTGCCAGCAGCTTAGGTCTGAGAGAACGGAACACTGAAGCTTTCTTT. Its translation is CASSLGLRERNTEAFF.

The rearrangement joins TRBV6-6 to TRBJ1-5; D unresolved. The germline V and J ends were trimmed by 6 bases and 2 bases, with 14 bases remaining between them. CDR1 MNHNY and CDR2 SVGAGI come from the germline V gene (reference sequence). The CDR3 consists of 15 residues. CDR3: CASSLGSWGNQPQHF. CDR3 DNA: TGTGCCAGCAGCCTCGGGAGTTGGGGCAATCAGCCCCAGCATTTT.

By sample fraction, this clone is medium-sized. The chain joins TRBV14 to TRBJ2-3, with D perhaps given as TRBD1 or TRBD2 (5 bases each). Germline assignment: CDR1 SGHDN and CDR2 FVKESK. The CDR3 totals 14 residues. V gave up 4 bases and J gave up 6 bases, with 14 bases separating them. The CDR3 loop is CASSPTGTTDTQYF. The CDR3 coding sequence is TGTGCCAGCAGCCCTACGGGGACCACCGATACGCAGTATTTT.

Here the CDR3 DNA reads TGTGCCAGCAGACCGGGACTAGCGGGAGATGGCGAGCAGTACTTC. It is translated as CASRPGLAGDGEQYF. This chain joins TRBV4-2 and TRBJ2-7; 14 bases match TRBD2. Germline V gene sequence: CDR1 LGHNA, CDR2 YNFKEQ. The CDR3 has 15 residues. V was pared by 6 bases and J by 6 bases, with 7 bases of the junction left unmatched.

This clone has more than one count but fewer than ten. The chain is built from TRBV19 and TRBJ1-5; D is unclear. This CDR3 contains 13 residues. The germline gives CDR1 LNHDA, CDR2 SQIVND (reference sequence). Trimming pared 1 base from V and 7 bases from J, leaving 8 bases between. CDR3 coding DNA: TGTGCCAGTAGTATAGGAGGACCCCAGCCCCAGCATTTT. It codes for CASSIGGPQPQHF.

This clone was counted a few times. This chain links TRBV18 with TRBJ2-2; a possible D gene is TRBD1 (5 bases). This CDR3 is built from 13 residues. Trimming pared 6 bases from V and 5 bases from J, leaving 10 bases between. Germline CDR1 and CDR2: KGHSH and LQKENI. CDR3 in DNA: TGTGCCAGCTCCACGACAGCTACCGGGGAGCTGTTTTTT. Its translation: CASSTTATGELFF.

A single count supports this clone. The V gene is TRBV7-8, the J gene TRBJ2-1, with D unclear. The CDR3 loop spans 13 amino acids. The germline V and J ends were trimmed by 5 bases and 10 bases, with 15 bases remaining between them. Germline lookup yields CDR1 SGHVS and CDR2 FQNEAQ. The CDR3: CASSLRSKREQFF. CDR3 DNA sequence: TGTGCCAGCAGCCTACGATCCAAGAGGGAGCAGTTCTTC.

This chain joins TRBV6-6 and TRBJ1-4; D may be TRBD1 (5 bases). The V gene lost 6 bases and the J gene lost 10 bases, with 9 bases spanning the gap. The CDR3 spans 11 residues. Germline V CDR1 and CDR2: MNHNY, SVGAGI (reference sequence). The CDR3 sequence is CASRGEVKLFF. CDR3 coding DNA: TGTGCCAGCAGAGGGGAGGTAAAACTGTTTTTT.

The chain joins TRBV5-1 to TRBJ1-5; the D is unclear. CDR3 length equals 13 residues. CDR1 and CDR2 from the germline V gene are SGHRS and YFSETQ. V lost 0 bases to trimming and J lost 3 bases, with 4 bases between them. The CDR3, as DNA: TGCGCCAGCAGCTTGGCCCCCAATCAGCCCCAGCATTTT. As protein: CASSLAPNQPQHF.

The V call is TRBV6-1, the J call TRBJ2-3, with TRBD2 matching 8 bases. V dropped 2 bases and J dropped 7; count of bases not matched to a gene: 8. The CDR3 consists of 15 residues. The V gene's germline CDR1 is MNHNS and CDR2 SASEGT. The CDR3 protein is CASSESGLGMYTQYF. The CDR3 region has the DNA TGTGCCAGCAGTGAATCGGGACTAGGGATGTATACGCAGTATTTT.

The rearrangement links TRBV18 to TRBJ2-7; D is unresolved. The CDR3 runs 12 residues. CDR1 and CDR2 from the germline V gene are KGHSH and LQKENI. V gave up 9 bases and J gave up 5 bases, with 14 bases separating them. The CDR3 sequence: CASSRHSHEQYF. CDR3 DNA sequence: TGTGCCAGTTCCAGGCACTCGCACGAGCAGTACTTC. Variable domain in full (rest from reference TRBV18 and TRBJ2-7): NAGVMQNPRHLVRRRGQEARLRCSPMKGHSHVYWYRQLPEEGLKFMVYLQKENIIDESGMPKERFSAEFPKEGPSILRIQQVVRGDSAAYFCASSRHSHEQYFGPGTRLTVT.

This clone was seen a few times. The rearrangement joins TRBV7-9 to TRBJ1-4, with D uncertain. This CDR3 is built from 17 residues. Germline V gene sequence: CDR1 SEHNR, CDR2 FQNEAQ (reference sequence). V lost 5 bases and J lost 5, with 21 bases in between. The DNA for the CDR3 is TGTGCCAGCAGCCCAGGACGAGCCCAAATAATCAATGAAAAACTGTTTTTT. Translated: CASSPGRAQIINEKLFF.

The rearrangement links TRBV6-6 to TRBJ1-2; 7 bases are shared with TRBD1. Looked up from germline, CDR1 is MNHNY and CDR2 is SVGAGI (reference sequence). The CDR3 has 13 residues. V lost 9 bases to trimming and J lost 2 bases; unmatched junction nucleotides: 6. DNA for the CDR3: TGTGCCAGTAGGGACAGATCAAACTATGGCTACACCTTC. It is translated as CASRDRSNYGYTF.

This chain links TRBV6-5 with TRBJ2-7; 8 nucleotides match TRBD1. The junction had 8 bases not matched to a gene; V was cut back by 6 bases and J by 1 base. CDR1 and CDR2 from the germline V gene are MNHEY and SVGAGI. The CDR3 loop spans 15 amino acids. CDR3 bases: TGTGCCAGCAGAACCGACAGGGGAATGTCCTACGAGCAGTACTTC. Translating it yields CASRTDRGMSYEQYF.

J is TRBJ1-5 and V is TRBV19, with TRBD1 matching 7 bases. The germline V gene has CDR1 LNHDA and CDR2 SQIVND (reference sequence). The length of the CDR3 is 14 residues. J gave up 3 bases and V 7 bases, and 6 bases lay outside the gene matches. CDR3 sequence reads: CASKGGQTNQPQHF. The CDR3 nucleotides read TGTGCCAGTAAGGGGGGACAGACCAATCAGCCCCAGCATTTT.

This chain uses TRBV6-5 with TRBJ1-5; D gene ambiguous. Germline V gene lookup returns CDR1 MNHEY and CDR2 SVGAGI. This CDR3 region has 12 residues. The germline V and J ends were trimmed by 6 bases and 3 bases, with 6 bases remaining between them. CDR3 nucleotides: TGTGCCAGCAGCCACCCCAATCAGCCCCAGCATTTT. It encodes CASSHPNQPQHF.

This clone was observed a few times. The CDR3 DNA reads TGTGCCTGGAGTTACGGGGGTTCCTACAATGAGCAGTTCTTC. This codes for CAWSYGGSYNEQFF. The genes are TRBV30 and TRBJ2-1; TRBD2 might be the D (6 bases). The CDR3 length is 14 residues. CDR1 and CDR2 from the germline V gene are GTSNPN and SVGIG (reference sequence). Trimming took 2 bases from V and 1 from J, leaving 9 bases between them.

This sequence joins TRBV5-6 and TRBJ2-5, with D perhaps TRBD2 (6 bases). Deletions cut 5 bases from V and 5 bases from J, with 16 bases between. This CDR3 is built from 14 residues. Germline lookup yields CDR1 SGHDT and CDR2 YYEEEE. CDR3 nucleotides: TGTGCCAGCAGGGGGGACCCCAGCGGGGAGACCCAGTACTTC. Translation gives CASRGDPSGETQYF. Full variable domain (missing parts from reference TRBV5-6 and TRBJ2-5): DAGVTQSPTHLIKTRGQQVTLRCSPKSGHDTVSWYQQALGQGPQFIFQYYEEEERQRGNFPDRFSGHQFPNYSSELNVNALLLGDSALYLCASRGDPSGETQYFGPGTRLLVL.

The V gene is TRBV5-6, the J gene TRBJ1-1, with D hard to call. The germline V and J ends were trimmed by 3 bases and 1 base, with 13 bases remaining between them. The germline V gene has CDR1 SGHDT and CDR2 YYEEEE. CDR3 length: 15 residues. The CDR3 sequence is CASSWEQRENTEAFF. As DNA, the CDR3 is TGTGCCAGCAGCTGGGAACAGAGGGAGAACACTGAAGCTTTCTTT.